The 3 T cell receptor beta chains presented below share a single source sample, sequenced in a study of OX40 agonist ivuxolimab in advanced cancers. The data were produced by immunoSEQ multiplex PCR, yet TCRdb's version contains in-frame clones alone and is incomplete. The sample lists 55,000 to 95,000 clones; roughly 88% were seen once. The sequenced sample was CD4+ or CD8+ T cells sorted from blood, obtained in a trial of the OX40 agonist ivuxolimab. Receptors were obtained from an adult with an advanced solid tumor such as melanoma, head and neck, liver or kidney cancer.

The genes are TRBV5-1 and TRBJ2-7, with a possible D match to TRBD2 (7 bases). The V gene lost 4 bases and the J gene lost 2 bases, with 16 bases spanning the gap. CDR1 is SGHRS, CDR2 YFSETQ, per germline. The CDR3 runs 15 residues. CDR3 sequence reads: CASSPTTGLAYEQYF. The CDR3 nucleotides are TGCGCCAGCAGCCCCACGACAGGACTAGCCTACGAGCAGTACTTC.

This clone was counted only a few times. The CDR3 DNA reads TGTGCCTGGGGGACAGTCTACACTGAAGCTTTCTTT. This encodes CAWGTVYTEAFF. The chain couples TRBV30 to TRBJ1-1; 7 bases map to TRBD1. The J segment lost 3 bases and the V segment lost 5 bases, leaving 3 bases of the junction unmatched. The CDR3 covers 12 residues. The V gene's germline CDR1 is GTSNPN and CDR2 SVGIG (reference sequence).

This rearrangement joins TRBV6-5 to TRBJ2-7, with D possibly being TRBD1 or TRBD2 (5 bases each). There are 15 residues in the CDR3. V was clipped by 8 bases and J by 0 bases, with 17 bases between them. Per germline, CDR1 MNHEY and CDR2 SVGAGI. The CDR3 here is CASQQVGMGSYEQYF. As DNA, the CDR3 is TGTGCCAGCCAACAGGTCGGGATGGGCTCCTACGAGCAGTACTTC.